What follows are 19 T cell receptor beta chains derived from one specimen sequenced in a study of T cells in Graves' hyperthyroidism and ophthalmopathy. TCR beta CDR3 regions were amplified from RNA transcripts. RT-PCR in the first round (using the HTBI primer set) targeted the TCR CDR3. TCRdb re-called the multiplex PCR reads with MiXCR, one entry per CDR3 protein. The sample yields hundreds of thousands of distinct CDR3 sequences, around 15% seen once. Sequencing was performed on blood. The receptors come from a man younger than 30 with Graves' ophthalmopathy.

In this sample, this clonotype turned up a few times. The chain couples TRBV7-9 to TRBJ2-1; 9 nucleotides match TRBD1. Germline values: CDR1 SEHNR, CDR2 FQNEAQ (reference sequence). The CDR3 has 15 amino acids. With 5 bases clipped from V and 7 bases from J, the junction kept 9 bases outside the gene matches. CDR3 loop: CASSLQGAPGNEQFF. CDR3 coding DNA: TGTGCCAGCAGCCTACAGGGGGCACCGGGGAATGAGCAGTTCTTC.

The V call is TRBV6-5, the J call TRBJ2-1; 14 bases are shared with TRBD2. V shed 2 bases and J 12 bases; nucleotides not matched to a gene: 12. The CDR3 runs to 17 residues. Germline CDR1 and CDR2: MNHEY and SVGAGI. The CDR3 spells CASSYGLAGGQQGVQFF. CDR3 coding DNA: TGTGCCAGCAGTTACGGACTAGCGGGGGGCCAACAGGGTGTGCAGTTCTTC.

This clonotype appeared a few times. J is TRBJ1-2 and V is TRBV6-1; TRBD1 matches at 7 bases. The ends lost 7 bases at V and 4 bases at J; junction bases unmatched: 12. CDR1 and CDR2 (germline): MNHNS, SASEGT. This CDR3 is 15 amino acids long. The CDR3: CASTPGRGRSYGYTF. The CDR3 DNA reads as TGTGCCAGCACCCCCGGGAGGGGGCGCAGCTATGGCTACACCTTC.

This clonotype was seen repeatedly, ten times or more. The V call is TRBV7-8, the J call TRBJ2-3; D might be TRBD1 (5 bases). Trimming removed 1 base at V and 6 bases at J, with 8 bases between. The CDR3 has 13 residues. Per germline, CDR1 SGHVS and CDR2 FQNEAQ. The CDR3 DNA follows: TGTGCCAGCAGCTTAGTGTGGGGCGATACGCAGTATTTT. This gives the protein CASSLVWGDTQYF.

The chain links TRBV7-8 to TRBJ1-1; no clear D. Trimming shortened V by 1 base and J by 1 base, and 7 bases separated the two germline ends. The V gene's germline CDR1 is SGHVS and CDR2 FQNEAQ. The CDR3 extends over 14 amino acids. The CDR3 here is CASSLVEQNTEAFF. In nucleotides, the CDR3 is TGTGCCAGCAGCTTAGTGGAGCAGAACACTGAAGCTTTCTTT.

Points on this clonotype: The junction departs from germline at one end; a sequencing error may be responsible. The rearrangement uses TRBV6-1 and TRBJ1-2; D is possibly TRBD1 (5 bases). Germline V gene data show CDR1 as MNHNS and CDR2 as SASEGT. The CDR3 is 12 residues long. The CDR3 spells CTSSIGGYGYTF. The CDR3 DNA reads TGTACCAGCTCAATCGGGGGCTATGGCTACACCTTC.

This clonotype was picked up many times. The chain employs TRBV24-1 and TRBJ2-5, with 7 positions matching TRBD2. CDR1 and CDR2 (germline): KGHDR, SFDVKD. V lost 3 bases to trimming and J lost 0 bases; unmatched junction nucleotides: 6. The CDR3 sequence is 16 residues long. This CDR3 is CATSDPKRGYQETQYF. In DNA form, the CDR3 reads TGTGCCACCAGTGATCCCAAGCGGGGCTACCAAGAGACCCAGTACTTC.

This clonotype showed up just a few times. Written as DNA, the CDR3 is TGCGCCAGCAGCGGGACAGGGGCTCAGAATGAAAAACTGTTTTTT. It codes for CASSGTGAQNEKLFF. V is TRBV5-1 and J is TRBJ1-4; 10 nucleotides match TRBD1. Looked up from germline, CDR1 is SGHRS and CDR2 is YFSETQ. The CDR3 runs 15 residues. The V and J ends lost 4 bases and 5 bases, in that order; junction bases with no gene match: 5.

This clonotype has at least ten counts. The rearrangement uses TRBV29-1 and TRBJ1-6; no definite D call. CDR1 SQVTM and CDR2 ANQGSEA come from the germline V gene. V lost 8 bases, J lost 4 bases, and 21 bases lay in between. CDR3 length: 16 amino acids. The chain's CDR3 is CSCPGGEECYNSPLHF. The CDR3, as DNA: TGCAGCTGTCCGGGAGGAGAAGAGTGTTATAATTCACCCCTCCACTTT.

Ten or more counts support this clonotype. In nucleotides, the CDR3 is TGTGCCAGCAGCCAAGGACTACCGACCGCCTACGAGCAGTACTTC. Translated, it gives CASSQGLPTAYEQYF. The chain couples TRBV14 to TRBJ2-7, with D possibly TRBD2 on 5 matching bases. V lost 1 base to trimming and J lost 2 bases, with 12 bases between them. Germline CDR1 is SGHDN and CDR2 is FVKESK. This CDR3 comprises 15 residues.

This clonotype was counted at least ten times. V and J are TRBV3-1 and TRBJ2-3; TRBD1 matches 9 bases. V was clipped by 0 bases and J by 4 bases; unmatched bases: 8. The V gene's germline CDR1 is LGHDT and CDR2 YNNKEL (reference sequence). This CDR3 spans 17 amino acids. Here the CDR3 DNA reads TGTGCCAGCAGCCAAGAACCTCTGGACAGGGGTCCAGATACGCAGTATTTT. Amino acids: CASSQEPLDRGPDTQYF.

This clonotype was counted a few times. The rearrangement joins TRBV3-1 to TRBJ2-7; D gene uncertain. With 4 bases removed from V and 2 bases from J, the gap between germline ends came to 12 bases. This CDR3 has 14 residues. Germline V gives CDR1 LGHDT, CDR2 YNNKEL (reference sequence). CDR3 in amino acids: CASSPVDSPYEQYF. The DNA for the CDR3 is TGTGCCAGCAGCCCTGTGGATTCCCCCTACGAGCAGTACTTC.

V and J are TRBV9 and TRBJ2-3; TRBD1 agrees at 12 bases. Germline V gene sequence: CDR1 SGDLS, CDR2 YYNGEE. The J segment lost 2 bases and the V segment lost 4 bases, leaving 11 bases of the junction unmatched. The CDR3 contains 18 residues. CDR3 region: CASSLGTGGASATDTQYF. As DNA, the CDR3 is TGTGCCAGCAGCTTAGGGACAGGGGGCGCGTCAGCCACAGATACGCAGTATTTT.

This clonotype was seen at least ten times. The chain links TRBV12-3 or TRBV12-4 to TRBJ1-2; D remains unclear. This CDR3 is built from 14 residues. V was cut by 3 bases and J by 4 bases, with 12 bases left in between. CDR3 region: CASSFEEAIYGYTF. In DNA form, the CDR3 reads TGTGCCAGCAGTTTTGAGGAGGCCATCTATGGCTACACCTTC.

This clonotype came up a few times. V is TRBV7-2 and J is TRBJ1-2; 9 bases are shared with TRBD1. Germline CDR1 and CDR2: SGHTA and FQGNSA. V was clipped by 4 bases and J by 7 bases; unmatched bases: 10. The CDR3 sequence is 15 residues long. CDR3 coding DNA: TGTGCCAGCAGCTCCCCCACAGGGGGCGCCTCTGGCTACACCTTC. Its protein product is CASSSPTGGASGYTF. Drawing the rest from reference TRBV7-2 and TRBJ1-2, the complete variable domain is GAGVSQSPSNKVTEKGKDVELRCDPISGHTALYWYRQSLGQGLEFLIYFQGNSAPDKSGLPSDRFSAERTGGSVSTLTIQRTQQEDSAVYLCASSSPTGGASGYTFGSGTRLTVV.

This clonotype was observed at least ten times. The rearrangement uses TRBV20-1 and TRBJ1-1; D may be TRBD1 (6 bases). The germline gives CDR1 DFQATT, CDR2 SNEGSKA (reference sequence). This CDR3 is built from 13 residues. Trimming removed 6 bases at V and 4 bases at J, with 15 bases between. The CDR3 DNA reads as TGCAGTGCCACCCCGGGGGCGCGCACTGAAGCTTTCTTT. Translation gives CSATPGARTEAFF.

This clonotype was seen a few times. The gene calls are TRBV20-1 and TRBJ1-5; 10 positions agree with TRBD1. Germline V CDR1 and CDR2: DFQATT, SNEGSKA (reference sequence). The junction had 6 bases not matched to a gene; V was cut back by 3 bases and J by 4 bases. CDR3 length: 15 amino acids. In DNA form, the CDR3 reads TGCAGTGCTAGGGGGGACAGGGGCGTTAATCAGCCCCAGCATTTT. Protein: CSARGDRGVNQPQHF.

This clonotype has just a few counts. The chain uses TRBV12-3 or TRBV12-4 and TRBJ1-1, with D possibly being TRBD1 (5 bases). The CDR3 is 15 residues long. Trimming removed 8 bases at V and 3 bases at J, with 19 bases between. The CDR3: CASGRGGSWDTEAFF. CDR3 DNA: TGTGCCAGCGGTAGGGGAGGCTCGTGGGACACTGAAGCTTTCTTT.

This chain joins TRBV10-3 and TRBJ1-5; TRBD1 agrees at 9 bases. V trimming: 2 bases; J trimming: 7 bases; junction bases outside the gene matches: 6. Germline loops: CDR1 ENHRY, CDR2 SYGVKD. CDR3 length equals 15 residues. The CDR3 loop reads CAISEPGQGRQPQHF. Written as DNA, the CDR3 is TGTGCCATCAGTGAGCCGGGACAGGGAAGACAGCCCCAGCATTTT.